These 30 T cell receptor beta chains share one sample of origin, sequenced in a study of blood T cell repertoires in COVID-19. The table came from immunoSEQ multiplex PCR; TCRdb's copy has only in-frame clones and leaves some out. The sample lists about 32,000 clones; roughly 92% were seen once. Sequencing used peripheral blood. These receptors originate from a man aged 60 to 75 with acute or convalescent COVID-19.

The chain carries TRBV27 and TRBJ2-2; 13 nucleotides align to TRBD2. Germline lookup yields CDR1 MNHEY and CDR2 SMNVEV (reference sequence). After removal of 2 bases from V and 3 bases from J, the junction contained 3 bases not matched to a gene. The CDR3 sequence is 17 residues long. This chain's CDR3 is CASSLTSGRADTGELFF. CDR3 nucleotide sequence: TGTGCCAGCAGTTTAACTAGCGGGAGGGCCGACACCGGGGAGCTGTTTTTT.

The chain links TRBV3-1 (or the pseudogene TRBV3-2) to TRBJ1-2, with a tentative D call TRBD1 (5 bases). The CDR3 runs to 16 residues. The germline V gene has CDR1 LGHDT and CDR2 YNNKEL (reference sequence). Trimming cost V 4 bases and J 7 bases, with 22 bases left between them. CDR3 DNA: TGTGCCAGCAGCCTTGGAGGGACGGATTTATGGGGTGGCTACACCTTC. It translates to CASSLGGTDLWGGYTF.

This clone was picked up one time. The chain uses TRBV2 and TRBJ2-2; maybe TRBD2 (5 bases). The CDR3 runs 14 residues. Germline V gives CDR1 SNHLY, CDR2 FYNNEI. V was pared by 7 bases and J by 1 base, with 10 bases between. The CDR3 DNA follows: TGTGCCAGCAAGGCGGGCTGGAACACCGGGGAGCTGTTTTTT. It specifies CASKAGWNTGELFF. The full variable domain, rest sourced from reference TRBV2 and TRBJ2-2, is EPEVTQTPSHQVTQMGQEVILRCVPISNHLYFYWYRQILGQKVEFLVSFYNNEISEKSEIFDDQFSVERPDGSNFTLKIRSTKLEDSAMYFCASKAGWNTGELFFGEGSRLTVL.

The chain combines TRBV10-3 with TRBJ1-2; D remains ambiguous. V was shortened by 8 bases and J by 4 bases, with 11 bases between the two germline ends. Germline CDR1 is ENHRY and CDR2 is SYGVKD. This CDR3 is built from 12 residues. The CDR3 sequence: CAISAGGYGYTF. CDR3 DNA: TGTGCCATCTCTGCTGGAGGCTATGGCTACACCTTC.

CDR3 coding DNA: TGTGCCAGCAGTAGGGGGGACAGGGGGCGAGCTGAAGCTTTCTTT. Translating it yields CASSRGDRGRAEAFF. The chain joins TRBV27 to TRBJ1-1, with 12 bases aligning to TRBD1. The J segment lost 6 bases and the V segment lost 5 bases, leaving 7 bases of the junction unmatched. Germline CDR1 MNHEY, CDR2 SMNVEV (reference sequence). This CDR3 contains 15 residues.

There are a few counts of this clone. The genes are TRBV5-1 and TRBJ2-1; 7 positions agree with TRBD1. The germline gives CDR1 SGHRS, CDR2 YFSETQ. Trimming removed 2 bases from V and 3 bases from J; junction bases left unmatched: 8. This CDR3 is built from 16 residues. CDR3 in DNA: TGCGCCAGCAGCTTTATGCCGACAGGGAACTACAATGAGCAGTTCTTC. The encoded protein is CASSFMPTGNYNEQFF. The whole variable domain, remainder taken from reference TRBV5-1 and TRBJ2-1, is KAGVTQTPRYLIKTRGQQVTLSCSPISGHRSVSWYQQTPGQGLQFLFEYFSETQRNKGNFPGRFSGRQFSNSRSEMNVSTLELGDSALYLCASSFMPTGNYNEQFFGPGTRLTVL.

The V call is TRBV18, the J call TRBJ1-5, with TRBD1 matching 12 bases. This CDR3 region has 15 residues. With 7 bases clipped from V and 5 bases from J, the junction kept 6 bases outside the gene matches. The V gene's germline CDR1 is KGHSH and CDR2 LQKENI. CDR3 in DNA: TGTGCCAGCTTAGCCGGGACAGGGGGCGATCAGCCCCAGCATTTT. Residues: CASLAGTGGDQPQHF. The full variable domain, completed using reference TRBV18 and TRBJ1-5, is NAGVMQNPRHLVRRRGQEARLRCSPMKGHSHVYWYRQLPEEGLKFMVYLQKENIIDESGMPKERFSAEFPKEGPSILRIQQVVRGDSAAYFCASLAGTGGDQPQHFGDGTRLSIL.

The CDR3 nucleotides are TGCGCCAGCAGCTTCGGGACAGGGTACGAGCAGTACTTC. It translates to CASSFGTGYEQYF. This rearrangement joins TRBV5-1 to TRBJ2-7; 9 nucleotides align to TRBD1. The CDR3 totals 13 residues. Germline V gene sequence: CDR1 SGHRS, CDR2 YFSETQ. The V segment lost 2 bases and the J segment 4 bases; nucleotides outside the gene matches: 1.

The chain recombines TRBV19 with TRBJ1-1, with TRBD1 matching 11 bases. J gave up 10 bases and V 5 bases, and 6 bases lay outside the gene matches. This CDR3 has 13 amino acids. Germline lookup yields CDR1 LNHDA and CDR2 SQIVND (reference sequence). The CDR3 DNA reads TGTGCCAGTAGTGGCGCCGGGACAGGGGGAGCTTTCTTT. Translating gives CASSGAGTGGAFF.

This clone was observed a single time. The chain couples TRBV7-8 to TRBJ2-7, with 9 positions matching TRBD2. The ends lost 1 base at V and 5 bases at J; junction bases unmatched: 15. This CDR3 is built from 18 residues. CDR1 and CDR2 (germline): SGHVS, FQNEAQ. DNA for the CDR3: TGTGCCAGCAGCTTAGTAACCCTAGCGGGATCGTCTTTCCACGAGCAGTACTTC. Protein product: CASSLVTLAGSSFHEQYF.

The chain employs TRBV15 and TRBJ2-1, with D possibly TRBD2 on 5 matching bases. From germline, CDR1 is LNHNV and CDR2 YYDKDF (reference sequence). The CDR3 has 15 residues. Trimming removed 0 bases at V and 0 bases at J, with 6 bases between. CDR3 bases: TGTGCCACCAGCAGAGAGGCGGGCTCCTACAATGAGCAGTTCTTC. It encodes CATSREAGSYNEQFF.

The chain uses TRBV3-1 (or the pseudogene TRBV3-2) and TRBJ2-1; D perhaps matches TRBD1 (6 bases). The V gene's germline CDR1 is LGHDT and CDR2 YNNKEL (reference sequence). CDR3 length: 14 residues. V was cut by 2 bases and J by 9 bases, with 14 bases left in between. DNA for the CDR3: TGTGCCAGCAGCCAACTGGGACCCAGGGGTGAGCAGTTCTTC. It translates to CASSQLGPRGEQFF.

V is TRBV13 and J is TRBJ2-7; 12 bases are a match to TRBD2. The J segment lost 2 bases and the V segment lost 5 bases, leaving 4 bases of the junction unmatched. Germline V gene data show CDR1 as PRHDT and CDR2 as FYEKMQ (reference sequence). This CDR3 has 15 residues. DNA for the CDR3: TGTGCCAGCAGCGAACTAGCGGGAGGAACCTACGAGCAGTACTTC. It yields the protein CASSELAGGTYEQYF. Variable domain in full (rest from reference TRBV13 and TRBJ2-7): AAGVIQSPRHLIKEKRETATLKCYPIPRHDTVYWYQQGPGQDPQFLISFYEKMQSDKGSIPDRFSAQQFSDYHSELNMSSLELGDSALYFCASSELAGGTYEQYFGPGTRLTVT.

In its sample, this clone was seen a few times. CDR3 DNA: TGTGCCAGCAGCTTGGGACAGGGGGCATTCGAAAACACCATATATTTT. Amino acids: CASSLGQGAFENTIYF. This rearrangement joins TRBV5-4 to TRBJ1-3, with TRBD1 matching over 10 bases. The J segment lost 6 bases and the V segment lost 0 bases, leaving 6 bases of the junction unmatched. From germline, CDR1 is SGHNT and CDR2 YYREEE (reference sequence). The CDR3 runs to 16 residues.

J is TRBJ2-5 and V is TRBV6-2 or TRBV6-3; tentative D call: TRBD2 (6 bases). The germline V gene encodes CDR1 MNHEY and CDR2 SVGEGT. Trimming removed 7 bases at V and 4 bases at J, with 16 bases between. The length of the CDR3 is 14 residues. The CDR3 protein is CASTPRVGGETQYF. Here the CDR3 DNA reads TGTGCCAGCACCCCAAGAGTGGGAGGAGAGACCCAGTACTTC.

This chain links TRBV6-6 with TRBJ2-5; TRBD2 agrees at 11 bases. Germline CDR1 MNHNY, CDR2 SVGAGI (reference sequence). The V gene end was trimmed by 5 bases and the J gene end by 3 bases; junction bases not matched to a gene: 11. The CDR3 length is 17 residues. CDR3 in amino acids: CASSRGLLAGVEETQYF. The CDR3 region has the DNA TGTGCCAGCAGTCGGGGTCTACTAGCGGGAGTCGAAGAGACCCAGTACTTC.

CDR3 in DNA: TGTGCCAGCAGCTTAAACAGGGACTATGGCTACACCTTC. This encodes CASSLNRDYGYTF. The V gene is TRBV5-6, the J gene TRBJ1-2; D is possibly TRBD1 (6 bases). V lost 2 bases and J lost 3, with 8 bases in between. The CDR3 consists of 13 residues. From germline, CDR1 is SGHDT and CDR2 YYEEEE.

The rearrangement links TRBV4-2 to TRBJ2-3, with TRBD2 identical over 13 bases. Trimming at V came to 0 bases and at J to 1 base, leaving 16 bases not matched to a gene. CDR1 and CDR2 from the germline V gene are LGHNA and YNFKEQ. The CDR3 has 22 residues. The CDR3 DNA follows: TGTGCCAGCAGCCAAGAATGGTACGTCCCCGGGACTAGCGGGATGGGCACAGATACGCAGTATTTT. Its translation: CASSQEWYVPGTSGMGTDTQYF.

The table lists this clone with a few counts. The J gene is TRBJ2-2, the V gene TRBV11-3, with a weak D call TRBD2 (6 bases). The V gene lost 5 bases and the J gene lost 0 bases, with 10 bases spanning the gap. Germline CDR1 is SGHNT and CDR2 is YENEEA. The CDR3 spans 15 residues. CDR3 in amino acids: CASSPTSTNTGELFF. As DNA, the CDR3 is TGTGCCAGCAGCCCAACTAGCACGAACACCGGGGAGCTGTTTTTT.

The V call is TRBV7-2, the J call TRBJ1-5; no reliable D call. Deletions cut 1 base from V and 2 bases from J, with 12 bases between. The CDR3 runs to 16 residues. Germline V lookup: CDR1 SGHTA, CDR2 FQGNSA. The CDR3 here is CASSLDLQRGNQPQHF. The CDR3, as DNA: TGTGCCAGCAGCTTAGACCTCCAGAGGGGCAATCAGCCCCAGCATTTT.

V is TRBV7-2 and J is TRBJ1-2; D is undetermined. Germline V CDR1 and CDR2: SGHTA, FQGNSA. The V end lost 5 bases, the J end lost 1 base, and 14 bases lay between the germline ends. CDR3 length: 15 amino acids. The CDR3: CASSLNVADNYGYTF. DNA of the CDR3: TGTGCCAGCAGCCTTAACGTAGCCGATAACTATGGCTACACCTTC.

The chain combines TRBV30 with TRBJ1-5; TRBD1 matches 8 bases. Germline V gene data show CDR1 as GTSNPN and CDR2 as SVGIG (reference sequence). V shed 1 base and J 4 bases; nucleotides not matched to a gene: 9. The CDR3 is 16 residues long. The CDR3 DNA sequence: TGTGCCTGGAGTGCCCACCGGGACAGGTGGAATCAGCCCCAGCATTTT. Translation gives CAWSAHRDRWNQPQHF.

The chain couples TRBV5-1 to TRBJ2-6, with 7 bases identical to TRBD1. The CDR3 covers 19 residues. The germline gives CDR1 SGHRS, CDR2 YFSETQ. V shed 0 bases and J 0 bases; nucleotides not matched to a gene: 9. CDR3 nucleotides: TGCGCCAGCAGCTTGGAGGGGGCCAGAGACTTCTCTGGGGCCAACGTCCTGACTTTC. This translates into CASSLEGARDFSGANVLTF.

The genes are TRBV2 and TRBJ2-4; D possibly corresponds to TRBD1 (6 bases). The CDR3 has 15 amino acids. Trimming pared 2 bases from V and 1 base from J, leaving 9 bases between. From germline, CDR1 is SNHLY and CDR2 FYNNEI. The chain's CDR3 is CASSEQGWAKNIQYF. CDR3 sequence (DNA): TGTGCCAGCAGTGAACAGGGGTGGGCCAAAAACATTCAGTACTTC.

The chain links TRBV19 to TRBJ1-1, with 9 bases lining up with TRBD1. The CDR3 loop spans 14 amino acids. V trimming: 3 bases; J trimming: 6 bases; junction bases outside the gene matches: 5. The germline V gene has CDR1 LNHDA and CDR2 SQIVND (reference sequence). CDR3: CASSIDRGVPEAFF. Written as DNA, the CDR3 is TGTGCCAGTAGTATTGACAGGGGGGTCCCTGAAGCTTTCTTT.

This chain uses TRBV25-1 with TRBJ1-2, with 7 bases that match TRBD1. Germline V gene sequence: CDR1 MGHDK, CDR2 SYGVNS. The CDR3 consists of 14 residues. Germline trimming cut 1 base from V and 6 bases from J; bases unmatched to any gene: 5. This CDR3 is CASSELTGAHGYTF. The CDR3 DNA reads as TGTGCCAGCAGTGAATTAACAGGGGCGCATGGCTACACCTTC.

This chain uses TRBV27 with TRBJ1-2; 10 nucleotides align to TRBD1. V lost 6 bases to trimming and J lost 3 bases; unmatched junction nucleotides: 4. Germline CDR1 and CDR2: MNHEY and SMNVEV (reference sequence). The CDR3 extends over 14 amino acids. The CDR3 region has the DNA TGTGCCAGCAGGGGGACAGGGGACTACTATGGCTACACCTTC. This encodes CASRGTGDYYGYTF.

This sequence joins TRBV5-1 and TRBJ2-2; 7 bases line up with TRBD1. The CDR3 covers 15 residues. The V segment lost 2 bases and the J segment 4 bases; nucleotides outside the gene matches: 5. Germline assignment: CDR1 SGHRS and CDR2 YFSETQ. As DNA, the CDR3 is TGCGCCAGCAGCTTAGACAGGGTGGGCACCGGGGAGCTGTTTTTT. It codes for CASSLDRVGTGELFF.

V gene TRBV29-1 combines with J gene TRBJ2-2; 7 nucleotides align to TRBD1. Trimming took 4 bases from V and 7 from J; bases not matched to a gene: 6. This CDR3 comprises 13 residues. CDR1 is SQVTM, CDR2 ANQGSEA, per germline. The CDR3 spells CSVGEGANGELFF. The CDR3 DNA follows: TGCAGCGTTGGTGAGGGGGCGAACGGGGAGCTGTTTTTT.

The rearrangement joins TRBV11-2 to TRBJ2-5; perhaps TRBD2 as D (6 bases). The CDR3 has 15 amino acids. Germline lookup yields CDR1 SGHAT and CDR2 FQNNGV. Trimming pared 2 bases from V and 5 bases from J, leaving 15 bases between. The CDR3 here is CASSLRAGGFETQYF. The CDR3 region has the DNA TGTGCCAGCAGCTTACGAGCGGGTGGATTTGAGACCCAGTACTTC.